The 8 T cell receptor beta chains presented below share a single source sample, sequenced in a study of blood T cell repertoires in COVID-19. The data were produced by immunoSEQ multiplex PCR, yet TCRdb's version contains in-frame clones alone and is incomplete. Of some 240,000 clones in the sample, approximately 90% were seen once. The specimen was peripheral blood. The receptors originated from a man aged 55-75 years with COVID-19, enrolled during active disease.

The rearrangement joins TRBV6-5 to TRBJ1-2; the match to TRBD1 covers 8 bases. This CDR3 spans 14 amino acids. J was trimmed by 4 bases and V by 7 bases; bases with no gene match: 8. Germline CDR1 MNHEY, CDR2 SVGAGI. CDR3 in amino acids: CASIPTGAGYGYTF. In nucleotides, the CDR3 is TGTGCCAGCATCCCGACAGGGGCCGGCTATGGCTACACCTTC.

This clone was recorded only once. The chain combines TRBV2 with TRBJ2-3; TRBD2 agrees at 10 bases. Trimming took 7 bases from V and 8 from J; bases not matched to a gene: 15. This CDR3 spans 16 amino acids. Looked up from germline, CDR1 is SNHLY and CDR2 is FYNNEI. Here the CDR3 reads CASKWSGLAGVGTQYF. The DNA of the CDR3 is TGTGCCAGCAAGTGGTCGGGGCTAGCGGGAGTTGGTACGCAGTATTTT.

The chain combines TRBV2 with TRBJ2-1; 7 positions match TRBD1. V lost 5 bases and J lost 3; bases outside the gene matches: 7. Germline loops: CDR1 SNHLY, CDR2 FYNNEI. The CDR3 spans 15 residues. CDR3 in DNA: TGTGCCAGCAGTCCCAGGGGGATTGGCTACAATGAGCAGTTCTTC. Protein: CASSPRGIGYNEQFF.

The chain recombines TRBV5-5 with TRBJ2-3; no clear D gene. V was trimmed by 3 bases and J by 3 bases, leaving 20 bases between them. From germline, CDR1 is SGHKS and CDR2 YYEKEE (reference sequence). This CDR3 is built from 17 residues. CDR3 DNA: TGTGCCAGCAGCTCCGACTGGTGGTTATGGAGTACAGATACGCAGTATTTT. Translation: CASSSDWWLWSTDTQYF.

This chain links TRBV5-4 with TRBJ2-1; D is uncertain. The length of the CDR3 is 11 residues. The germline gives CDR1 SGHNT, CDR2 YYREEE (reference sequence). The germline V and J ends were trimmed by 2 bases and 7 bases, with 4 bases remaining between them. CDR3: CASSFNNEQFF. The DNA for the CDR3 is TGTGCCAGCAGCTTTAATAATGAGCAGTTCTTC.

The chain links TRBV5-5 to TRBJ2-1; D not certain. The CDR3 extends over 15 amino acids. Germline V gene data show CDR1 as SGHKS and CDR2 as YYEKEE (reference sequence). V dropped 1 base and J dropped 9 bases, with 17 bases sitting between them. As DNA, the CDR3 is TGTGCCAGCAGCTTGTTAGAAAGCACCCGGAGTGAGCAGTTCTTC. It yields the protein CASSLLESTRSEQFF.

DNA of the CDR3: TGTGCCAGCAGTTCGGGTCTCTCTGGGGCCAACGTCCTGACTTTC. It is translated as CASSSGLSGANVLTF. The rearrangement uses TRBV5-4 and TRBJ2-6; no clear D. Germline lookup yields CDR1 SGHNT and CDR2 YYREEE (reference sequence). This CDR3 has 15 residues. Trimming cost V 5 bases and J 0 bases, with 9 bases left between them.

This chain links TRBV15 with TRBJ2-1; D remains ambiguous. This CDR3 region has 16 residues. Per the germline V gene, CDR1 is LNHNV and CDR2 is YYDKDF (reference sequence). Trimming stripped 0 bases from V and 6 bases from J, with 15 bases between. As DNA, the CDR3 is TGTGCCACCAGCAGAGATTGGCGTCTAGTTGGCAATGAGCAGTTCTTC. Translation: CATSRDWRLVGNEQFF.